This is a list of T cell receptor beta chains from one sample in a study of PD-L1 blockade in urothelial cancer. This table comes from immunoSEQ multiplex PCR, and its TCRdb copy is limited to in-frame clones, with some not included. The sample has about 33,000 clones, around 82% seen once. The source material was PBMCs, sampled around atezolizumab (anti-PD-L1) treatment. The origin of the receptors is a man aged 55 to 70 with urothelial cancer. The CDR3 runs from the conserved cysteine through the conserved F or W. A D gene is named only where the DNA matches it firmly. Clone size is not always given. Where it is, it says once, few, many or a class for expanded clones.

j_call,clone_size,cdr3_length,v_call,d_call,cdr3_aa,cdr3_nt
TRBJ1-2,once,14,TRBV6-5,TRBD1,CASARTGENYGYTF,TGTGCCAGCGCGAGGACAGGGGAGAACTATGGCTACACCTTC
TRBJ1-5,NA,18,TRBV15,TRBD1,CATSRGYPGQGSNQPQHF,TGTGCCACCAGCAGGGGCTATCCGGGACAGGGTAGCAATCAGCCCCAGCATTTT
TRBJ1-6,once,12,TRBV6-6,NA,CASSPEGSPLHF,TGTGCCAGCAGTCCCGAGGGCTCACCCCTCCACTTT
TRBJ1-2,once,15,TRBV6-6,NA,CASSYSAEYYGGYTF,TGTGCCAGCAGTTACTCGGCGGAATACTATGGTGGCTACACCTTC
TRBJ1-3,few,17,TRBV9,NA,CASSTFRTPISGNTIYF,TGTGCCAGCAGCACCTTCCGGACACCTATCTCTGGAAACACCATATATTTT
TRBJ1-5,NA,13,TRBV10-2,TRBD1,CASTDRGGQPQHF,TGCGCCAGCACAGACAGGGGTGGCCAGCCCCAGCATTTT
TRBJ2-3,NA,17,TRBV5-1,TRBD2,CASSLKSTSGSADTQYF,TGCGCCAGCAGCTTAAAGTCGACTAGCGGGAGTGCAGATACGCAGTATTTT
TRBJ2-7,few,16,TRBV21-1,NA,CASSKGYGTGLYEQYF,TGTGCCAGCAGCAAGGGGTACGGGACAGGGCTCTACGAGCAGTACTTC
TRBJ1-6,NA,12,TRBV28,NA,CASGENNSPLHF,TGTGCCAGCGGTGAGAATAATTCACCCCTCCACTTT
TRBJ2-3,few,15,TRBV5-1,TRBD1,CASSSTGTETDTQYF,TGCGCCAGCAGCTCTACCGGGACAGAAACAGATACGCAGTATTTT
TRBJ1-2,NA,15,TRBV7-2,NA,CASSRYLEGVSGYTF,TGTGCCAGCAGCCGATACCTCGAGGGGGTATCCGGCTACACCTTC
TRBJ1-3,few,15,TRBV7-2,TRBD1,CASSETGGFLNTIYF,TGTGCCAGCAGCGAAACAGGGGGCTTTTTAAACACCATATATTTT
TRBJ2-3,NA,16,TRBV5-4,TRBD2,CASSSQLAGGPRAQYF,TGTGCCAGCAGCTCACAACTAGCGGGAGGGCCCCGGGCGCAGTATTTT
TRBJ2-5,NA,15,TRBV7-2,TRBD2,CASSARTSGRETQYF,TGTGCCAGCAGCGCTCGGACTAGCGGGAGAGAGACCCAGTACTTC
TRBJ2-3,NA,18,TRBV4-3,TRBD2,CASSQGTGGTTSTDTQYF,TGCGCCAGCAGCCAAGGGACGGGAGGGACAACTAGCACAGATACGCAGTATTTT
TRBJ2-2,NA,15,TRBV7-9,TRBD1,CASSHPDRDRGELFF,TGTGCCAGCAGCCACCCCGACAGGGATCGCGGGGAGCTGTTTTTT
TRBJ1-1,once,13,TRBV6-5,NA,CASSYSGGTEAFF,TGTGCCAGCAGTTACTCCGGGGGGACTGAAGCTTTCTTT
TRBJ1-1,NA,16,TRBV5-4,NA,CASSSRGGVENTEAFF,TGTGCCAGCAGCTCTCGAGGAGGGGTTGAGAACACTGAAGCTTTCTTT
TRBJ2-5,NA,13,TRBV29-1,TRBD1,CSVERQGGETQYF,TGCAGCGTTGAACGACAGGGTGGAGAGACCCAGTACTTC
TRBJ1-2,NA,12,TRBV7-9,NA,CASSPLFSGYTF,TGTGCCAGCAGCCCTCTCTTTAGTGGCTACACCTTC
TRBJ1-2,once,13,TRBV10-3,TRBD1,CAISGQGDDGYTF,TGTGCCATCAGCGGACAGGGGGACGATGGCTACACCTTC
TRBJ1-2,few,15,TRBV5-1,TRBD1,CASSLATGKGYGYTF,TGCGCCAGCAGCTTGGCGACAGGGAAAGGCTATGGCTACACCTTC
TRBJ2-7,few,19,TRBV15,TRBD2,CATSTLGGTSVSPYYEQYF,TGTGCCACCAGCACCCTCGGGGGAACTAGCGTCTCACCCTACTACGAGCAGTACTTC
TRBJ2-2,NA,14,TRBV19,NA,CASSTTRGTGELFF,TGTGCCAGTAGTACGACCAGAGGGACCGGGGAGCTGTTTTTT